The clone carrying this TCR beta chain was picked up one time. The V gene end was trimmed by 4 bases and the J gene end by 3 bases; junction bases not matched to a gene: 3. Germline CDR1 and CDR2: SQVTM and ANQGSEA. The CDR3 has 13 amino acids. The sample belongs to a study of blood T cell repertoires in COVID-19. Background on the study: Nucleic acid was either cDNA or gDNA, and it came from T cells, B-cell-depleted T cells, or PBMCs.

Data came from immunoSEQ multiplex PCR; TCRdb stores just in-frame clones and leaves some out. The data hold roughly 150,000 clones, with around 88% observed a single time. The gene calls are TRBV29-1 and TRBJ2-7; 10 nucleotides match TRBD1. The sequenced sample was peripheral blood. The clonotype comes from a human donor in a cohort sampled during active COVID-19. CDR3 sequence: CSVGTGGSYEQYF. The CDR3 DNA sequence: TGCAGCGTTGGGACAGGGGGTAGCTACGAGCAGTACTTC.